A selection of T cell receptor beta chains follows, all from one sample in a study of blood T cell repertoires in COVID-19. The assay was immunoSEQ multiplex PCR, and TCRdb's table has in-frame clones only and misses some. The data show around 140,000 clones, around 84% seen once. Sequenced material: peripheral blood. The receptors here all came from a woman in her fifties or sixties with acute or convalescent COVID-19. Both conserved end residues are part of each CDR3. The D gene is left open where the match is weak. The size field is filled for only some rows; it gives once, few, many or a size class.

cdr3_aa: CASSESGAGEQYF; cdr3_nt: TGCGCCAGCAGCGAGAGCGGGGCCGGCGAGCAGTACTTC; d_call: TRBD2; clone_size: -; v_call: TRBV5-1; j_call: TRBJ2-7
cdr3_aa: CASSQRTPGRPQHF; cdr3_nt: TGTGCCAGCAGCCAGAGGACTCCCGGTCGACCCCAGCATTTT; d_call: -; clone_size: -; v_call: TRBV5-4; j_call: TRBJ1-5
cdr3_aa: CATVVDREVTEAFF; cdr3_nt: TGTGCCACCGTTGTGGACAGGGAGGTCACTGAAGCTTTCTTT; d_call: TRBD1; clone_size: -; v_call: TRBV24-1; j_call: TRBJ1-1
cdr3_aa: CAISASGGAHNEQFF; cdr3_nt: TGTGCCATCAGTGCTAGCGGGGGGGCGCACAATGAGCAGTTCTTC; d_call: TRBD2; clone_size: -; v_call: TRBV10-3; j_call: TRBJ2-1
cdr3_aa: CSAKGDYGYTF; cdr3_nt: TGCAGTGCTAAGGGGGACTATGGCTACACCTTC; d_call: -; clone_size: -; v_call: TRBV20-1; j_call: TRBJ1-2
cdr3_aa: CAWSPGIDQPQHF; cdr3_nt: TGTGCCTGGAGCCCGGGGATAGATCAGCCCCAGCATTTT; d_call: -; clone_size: -; v_call: TRBV30; j_call: TRBJ1-5
cdr3_aa: CASSRLTGYNEQFF; cdr3_nt: TGTGCCAGCAGCCGCCTGACAGGATACAATGAGCAGTTCTTC; d_call: -; clone_size: once; v_call: TRBV11-2; j_call: TRBJ2-1
cdr3_aa: CASLTAPSSYEQYF; cdr3_nt: TGCGCCAGCCTCACGGCCCCTAGCTCCTACGAGCAGTACTTC; d_call: -; clone_size: -; v_call: TRBV10-1; j_call: TRBJ2-7
cdr3_aa: CASSSPRGTGYTF; cdr3_nt: TGTGCCAGCAGCTCCCCCCGGGGTACCGGCTACACCTTC; d_call: -; clone_size: -; v_call: TRBV11-2; j_call: TRBJ1-2
cdr3_aa: CASFEQVYGYTF; cdr3_nt: TGTGCCAGTTTTGAACAGGTCTATGGCTACACCTTC; d_call: -; clone_size: once; v_call: TRBV19; j_call: TRBJ1-2
cdr3_aa: CASSRRGTGSSYEQYF; cdr3_nt: TGTGCCAGCAGCCGCCGGGGGACAGGGAGCTCCTACGAGCAGTACTTC; d_call: TRBD1; clone_size: -; v_call: TRBV3-1/TRBV3-2; j_call: TRBJ2-7
cdr3_aa: CASSPYSNQPQHF; cdr3_nt: TGTGCCAGCAGCCCGTATAGCAATCAGCCCCAGCATTTT; d_call: -; clone_size: -; v_call: TRBV12-3/TRBV12-4; j_call: TRBJ1-5
cdr3_aa: CASSLGDRGASPLHF; cdr3_nt: TGTGCCAGTAGTCTTGGGGACAGGGGAGCTTCACCCCTCCACTTT; d_call: TRBD1; clone_size: -; v_call: TRBV19; j_call: TRBJ1-6
cdr3_aa: CASSIRAVGLGGNTIYF; cdr3_nt: TGTGCCAGTAGTATAAGAGCGGTAGGACTAGGAGGAAACACCATATATTTT; d_call: -; clone_size: few; v_call: TRBV19; j_call: TRBJ1-3
cdr3_aa: CASRSTVLNTEAFF; cdr3_nt: TGTGCCAGCAGGAGTACAGTCCTTAACACTGAAGCTTTCTTT; d_call: -; clone_size: -; v_call: TRBV2; j_call: TRBJ1-1
cdr3_aa: CASSVDRGRDEAFF; cdr3_nt: TGTGCCAGCAGCGTAGACAGGGGGCGAGATGAAGCTTTCTTT; d_call: TRBD1; clone_size: -; v_call: TRBV11-3; j_call: TRBJ1-1
cdr3_aa: CASSRELAFTEAFF; cdr3_nt: TGTGCCAGCAGCCGGGAGCTCGCGTTCACTGAAGCTTTCTTT; d_call: -; clone_size: -; v_call: TRBV9; j_call: TRBJ1-1
cdr3_aa: CASVGQGAAGELFF; cdr3_nt: TGTGCCAGCGTAGGACAGGGGGCAGCCGGGGAGCTGTTTTTT; d_call: TRBD1; clone_size: -; v_call: TRBV6-4; j_call: TRBJ2-2
cdr3_aa: CASSRTTLGGNVLTF; cdr3_nt: TGTGCCAGCAGCCGGACAACTCTGGGTGGGAACGTCCTGACTTTC; d_call: -; clone_size: -; v_call: TRBV6-5; j_call: TRBJ2-6
cdr3_aa: CASKIQGSGDTQYF; cdr3_nt: TGTGCCAGCAAGATACAGGGTAGTGGAGATACGCAGTATTTT; d_call: -; clone_size: -; v_call: TRBV19; j_call: TRBJ2-3
cdr3_aa: CASRRTGELFF; cdr3_nt: TGTGCCAGCAGGAGGACCGGGGAGCTGTTTTTT; d_call: -; clone_size: -; v_call: TRBV27; j_call: TRBJ2-2
cdr3_aa: CASSHGQGWGGTGELFF; cdr3_nt: TGTGCCAGCAGCCATGGACAGGGATGGGGGGGAACCGGGGAGCTGTTTTTT; d_call: -; clone_size: -; v_call: TRBV3-1/TRBV3-2; j_call: TRBJ2-2
cdr3_aa: CASSQSTGVAYEQYF; cdr3_nt: TGTGCCAGCAGCCAATCGACAGGGGTGGCCTACGAGCAGTACTTC; d_call: TRBD1; clone_size: -; v_call: TRBV3-1/TRBV3-2; j_call: TRBJ2-7
cdr3_aa: CASSIKYTGELFF; cdr3_nt: TGTGCCAGCAGCATAAAATACACCGGGGAGCTGTTTTTT; d_call: -; clone_size: -; v_call: TRBV11-3; j_call: TRBJ2-2
cdr3_aa: CATSAGTSGGVETQYF; cdr3_nt: TGTGCCACCAGCGCCGGGACTAGCGGGGGGGTAGAGACCCAGTACTTC; d_call: TRBD2; clone_size: -; v_call: TRBV24-1; j_call: TRBJ2-5
cdr3_aa: CASSNMRTDTQYF; cdr3_nt: TGTGCCAGCAGCAACATGAGGACAGATACGCAGTATTTT; d_call: -; clone_size: -; v_call: TRBV11-2; j_call: TRBJ2-3
cdr3_aa: CAWSVTGINEKLFF; cdr3_nt: TGTGCCTGGAGTGTGACAGGGATAAATGAAAAACTGTTTTTT; d_call: TRBD1; clone_size: -; v_call: TRBV30; j_call: TRBJ1-4